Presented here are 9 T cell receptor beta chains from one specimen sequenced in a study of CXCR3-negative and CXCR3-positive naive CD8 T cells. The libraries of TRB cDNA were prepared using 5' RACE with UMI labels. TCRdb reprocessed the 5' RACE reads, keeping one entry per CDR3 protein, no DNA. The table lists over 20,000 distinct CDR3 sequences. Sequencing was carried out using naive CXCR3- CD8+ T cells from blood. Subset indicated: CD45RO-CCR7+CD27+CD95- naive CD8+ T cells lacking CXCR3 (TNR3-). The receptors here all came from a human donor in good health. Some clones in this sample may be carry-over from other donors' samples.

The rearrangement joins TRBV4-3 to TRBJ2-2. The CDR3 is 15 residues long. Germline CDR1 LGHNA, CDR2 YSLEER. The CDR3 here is CASSQDGMATGELFF.

The CDR3 loop is CASSPPGLLYEQYF. This chain links TRBV18 with TRBJ2-7. The CDR3 consists of 14 residues. Germline CDR1 KGHSH, CDR2 LQKENI. The full variable domain, in which reference TRBV18 and TRBJ2-7 provide the parts outside the CDR3, is NAGVMQNPRHLVRRRGQEARLRCSPMKGHSHVYWYRQLPEEGLKFMVYLQKENIIDESGMPKERFSAEFPKEGPSILRIQQVVRGDSAAYFCASSPPGLLYEQYFGPGTRLTVT.

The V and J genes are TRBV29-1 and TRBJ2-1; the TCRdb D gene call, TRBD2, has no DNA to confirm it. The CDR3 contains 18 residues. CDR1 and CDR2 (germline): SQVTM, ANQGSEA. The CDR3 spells CSVEELAESFLSYNEQFF.

The CDR3 loop reads CSSLQGPPKNEQYF. The rearrangement uses TRBV29-1 and TRBJ2-7; TCRdb indicates TRBD2, and absent DNA this call remains unverified. Germline loops: CDR1 SQVTM, CDR2 ANQGSEA. The CDR3 sequence is 14 residues long.

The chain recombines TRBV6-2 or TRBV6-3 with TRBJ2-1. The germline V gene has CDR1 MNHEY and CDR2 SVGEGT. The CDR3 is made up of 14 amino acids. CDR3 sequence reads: CASSYPRTDNEQFF.

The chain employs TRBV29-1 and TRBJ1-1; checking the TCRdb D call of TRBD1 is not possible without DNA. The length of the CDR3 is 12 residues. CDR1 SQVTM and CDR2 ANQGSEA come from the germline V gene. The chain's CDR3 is CSVTGMNTEAFF.

CDR3 sequence reads: CASSRRGGDEQFF. The genes are TRBV6-2 or TRBV6-3 and TRBJ2-1; TCRdb's D call, TRBD1, is unchecked because there is no DNA. Germline V CDR1 and CDR2: MNHEY, SVGEGT. The CDR3 consists of 13 residues.

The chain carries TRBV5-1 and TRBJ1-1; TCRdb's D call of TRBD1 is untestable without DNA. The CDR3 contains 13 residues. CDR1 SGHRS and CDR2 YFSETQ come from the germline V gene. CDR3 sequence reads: CASSGAGGAEAFF. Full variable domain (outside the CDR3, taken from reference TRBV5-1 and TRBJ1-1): KAGVTQTPRYLIKTRGQQVTLSCSPISGHRSVSWYQQTPGQGLQFLFEYFSETQRNKGNFPGRFSGRQFSNSRSEMNVSTLELGDSALYLCASSGAGGAEAFFGQGTRLTVV.

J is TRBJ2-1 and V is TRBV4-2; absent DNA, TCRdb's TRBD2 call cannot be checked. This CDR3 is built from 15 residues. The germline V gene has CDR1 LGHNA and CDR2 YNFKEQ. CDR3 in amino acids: CASSQEAGGPDEQFF.